This is a list of T cell receptor beta chains from one sample in a study of blood T cells in healthy people across ages. TCRdb analysed the 5' RACE reads with MiXCR anew, one entry per CDR3 protein. The sample includes about 730,000 distinct CDR3 sequences, roughly 43% of them seen just once. Sequenced material: blood. Source of these receptors: a woman aged 55-69 years in good health. CDR3s include the opening cysteine and the closing phenylalanine or tryptophan. A D gene is named only where the DNA matches it firmly. Rows may omit the clone size; those that give it use once, few, many or a size class.

j_call,clone_size,d_call,v_call,cdr3_nt,cdr3_aa
TRBJ2-5,many,-,TRBV12-5,TGTGCTAGTGGTCTGGGGGATGGCGAGACCCAGTACTTC,CASGLGDGETQYF
TRBJ2-3,-,-,TRBV20-1,TGCAGTGCTAGAGATGGGGCCTCCGGGGAAGATACGCAGTATTTT,CSARDGASGEDTQYF
TRBJ2-5,-,-,TRBV24-1,TGTGCCACCAGTGATTTGGGGCAGGGACAAGAGACCCAGTACTTC,CATSDLGQGQETQYF
TRBJ1-2,few,-,TRBV20-1,TGCAGTGCTAGAGATAGGCAGGGAGCTCAAGGCTACACCTTC,CSARDRQGAQGYTF
TRBJ2-7,few,-,TRBV6-6,TGTGCCAGCAGTTACCCCGGACAAGCCTACGAGCAGTACTTC,CASSYPGQAYEQYF
TRBJ2-5,few,TRBD1,TRBV25-1,TGTGCCAGCAGTGAAGGGACAGGGGTACAGTACTTC,CASSEGTGVQYF
TRBJ2-2,-,-,TRBV25-1,TGTGCCAGCAGTGAAAGGGTGTGGACCGGGGAGCTGTTTTTT,CASSERVWTGELFF
TRBJ2-3,-,-,TRBV6-1,TGTGCCAGCAGTGAGGCTAGCATGGATACGCAGTATTTT,CASSEASMDTQYF
TRBJ2-2,-,TRBD2,TRBV7-7,TGTGCCAGCTGCTTCTCTAGCGGGGGGGCCCCCGGGGAGCTGTTTTTT,CASCFSSGGAPGELFF
TRBJ1-1,many,TRBD1,TRBV5-1,TGCGCCAGCAGCTTGGCCGCAGGGGGCACTGAAGCTTTCTTT,CASSLAAGGTEAFF
TRBJ1-2,few,-,TRBV7-9,TGTGCCAGCAGCCAAAACAGGCGAGCTAACTATGGCTACACCTTC,CASSQNRRANYGYTF
TRBJ1-6,-,-,TRBV7-6,TGTGCCAGCAGCTCCGAAGATACAAGGAATTCACCCCTCCACTTT,CASSSEDTRNSPLHF
TRBJ1-2,-,-,TRBV5-1,TGCGCCAGCAGCTTGGACCCGGGTTCAGTCCTAGACTATGGCTACACCTTC,CASSLDPGSVLDYGYTF
TRBJ1-4,-,-,TRBV21-1,-,CASSKAYRCRSTNEKRFF
TRBJ2-7,-,-,TRBV7-8,TGTGCCAGCAGCTGGGACCGGGCCCGGAGCGAGCAGTACTTC,CASSWDRARSEQYF
TRBJ2-7,-,TRBD2,TRBV7-6,TGTGCCAGCAGCGCCCAGCGGTCTAGCGGAACCTACGAGCAGTACTTC,CASSAQRSSGTYEQYF
TRBJ1-1,once,TRBD1,TRBV12-3/TRBV12-4,TGTGCCAGCAGTGGGACAGGGAGGAACACTGAAGCTTTCTTT,CASSGTGRNTEAFF
TRBJ2-5,-,TRBD2,TRBV7-9,TGTGCCAGCAGCCTACCACCGGGACTATTCTACAATGAGCAGTACTTC,CASSLPPGLFYNEQYF